One T cell receptor (beta chain) is described in this entry. Seattle's enrolled individuals joined amid active infection and were then monitored longitudinally. This record comes from a study of blood T cell repertoires in COVID-19. Study background: From T cells, B-cell-depleted T cells, or PBMCs came the material, which was cDNA or gDNA.

Per the original data handling: Amplification from reference gene primers served as the basis for estimated nucleated cell counts. Method: immunoSEQ multiplex PCR; TCRdb's copy keeps in-frame clones and lacks some. The DNA was the basis for D and trimming; V, J and clone size are from that table. The repertoire holds 300,000 to 450,000 clones, with 70% to 90% as singletons. The V gene lost 3 bases and the J gene lost 4 bases, with 13 bases spanning the gap. Germline values: CDR1 PRHDT, CDR2 FYEKMQ (reference sequence). This CDR3 has 15 amino acids. The clonotype was recovered from a woman in her sixties with COVID-19, enrolled during active disease. This chain uses TRBV13 with TRBJ2-1, with D tentatively TRBD2 (5 bases). Sequencing was carried out using peripheral blood. The CDR3 sequence: CASSFGGRNYNEQFF. DNA of the CDR3: TGTGCCAGCAGCTTCGGAGGTCGCAATTACAATGAGCAGTTCTTC.